This TCR beta chain was recorded in a study of shared clonotypes between healthy human individuals. The donors were all Caucasian adults (living in Nashville, Tennessee). Execution of the assay was at deep level. Sequenced by immunoSEQ multiplex PCR; TCRdb stores in-frame clones only, minus some. Seen here are about 480,000 clones, over 75% observed once, and the top ten hold about an eighth. CDR1 and CDR2 from the germline V gene are SNHLY and FYNNEI. The CDR3 extends over 16 amino acids. The trim removed 4 bases at V and 4 bases at J, leaving 9 bases unmatched. The chain uses TRBV2 and TRBJ1-4; TRBD1 matches 7 bases. This clonotype originated in a woman aged 40 to 55 in good health. Some clones in this sample may be carry-over from other donors' samples. Sequences were obtained from PBMCs. CDR3 DNA sequence: TGTGCCAGCAGTGTAGAGGGCCGACAGGGTAATGAAAAACTGTTTTTT. This codes for CASSVEGRQGNEKLFF. Combining the CDR3 with reference TRBV2 and TRBJ1-4 gives the whole variable domain EPEVTQTPSHQVTQMGQEVILRCVPISNHLYFYWYRQILGQKVEFLVSFYNNEISEKSEIFDDQFSVERPDGSNFTLKIRSTKLEDSAMYFCASSVEGRQGNEKLFFGSGTQLSVL.